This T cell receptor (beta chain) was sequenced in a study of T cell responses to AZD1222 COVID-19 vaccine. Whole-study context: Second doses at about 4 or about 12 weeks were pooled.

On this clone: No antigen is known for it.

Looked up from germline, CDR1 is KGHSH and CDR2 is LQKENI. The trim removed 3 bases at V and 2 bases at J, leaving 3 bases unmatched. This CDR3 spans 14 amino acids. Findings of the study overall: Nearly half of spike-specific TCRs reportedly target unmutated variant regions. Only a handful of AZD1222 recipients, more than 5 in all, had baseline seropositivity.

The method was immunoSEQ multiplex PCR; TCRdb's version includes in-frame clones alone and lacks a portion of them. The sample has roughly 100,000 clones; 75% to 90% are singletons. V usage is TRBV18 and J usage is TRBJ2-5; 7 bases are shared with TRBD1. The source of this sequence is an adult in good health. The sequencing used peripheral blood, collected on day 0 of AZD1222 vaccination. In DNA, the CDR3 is TGTGCCAGCTCACCGGGACAGACTCAAGAGACCCAGTACTTC. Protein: CASSPGQTQETQYF.